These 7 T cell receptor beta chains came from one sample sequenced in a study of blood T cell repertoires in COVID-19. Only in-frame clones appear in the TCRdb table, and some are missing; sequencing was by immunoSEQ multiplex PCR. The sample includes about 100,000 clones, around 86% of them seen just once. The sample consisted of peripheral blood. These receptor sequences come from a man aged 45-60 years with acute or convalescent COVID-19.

The CDR3 protein is CASHGGGGNTEAFF. CDR3 DNA sequence: TGTGCCAGTCATGGGGGGGGCGGAAACACTGAAGCTTTCTTT. The chain employs TRBV19 and TRBJ1-1, with a possible D match to TRBD1 (6 bases). V gave up 8 bases and J gave up 2 bases, with 15 bases separating them. The length of the CDR3 is 14 residues. From germline, CDR1 is LNHDA and CDR2 SQIVND (reference sequence).

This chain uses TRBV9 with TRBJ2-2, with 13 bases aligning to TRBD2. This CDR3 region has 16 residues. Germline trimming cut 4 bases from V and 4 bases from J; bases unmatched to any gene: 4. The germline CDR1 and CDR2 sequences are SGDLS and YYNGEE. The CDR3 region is CASSPWTSGGTGELFF. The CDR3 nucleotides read TGTGCCAGCAGCCCCTGGACTAGCGGGGGCACCGGGGAGCTGTTTTTT.

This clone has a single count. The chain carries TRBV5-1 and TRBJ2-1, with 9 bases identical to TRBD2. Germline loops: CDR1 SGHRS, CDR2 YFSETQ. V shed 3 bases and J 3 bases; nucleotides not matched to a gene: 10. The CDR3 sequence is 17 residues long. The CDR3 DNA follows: TGCGCCAGCAGCTGGGGGGTAGCGGGAGCCTACTACAATGAGCAGTTCTTC. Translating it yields CASSWGVAGAYYNEQFF.

In DNA, the CDR3 is TGTGCCAGCAGTCGGACTAGCGGTTTAGAGCAGTACTTC. The encoded protein is CASSRTSGLEQYF. The rearrangement links TRBV27 to TRBJ2-7; 10 nucleotides agree with TRBD2. The CDR3 length is 13 residues. V shed 5 bases, J shed 7 bases, and the junction held 5 bases outside the gene matches. CDR1 MNHEY and CDR2 SMNVEV come from the germline V gene (reference sequence).

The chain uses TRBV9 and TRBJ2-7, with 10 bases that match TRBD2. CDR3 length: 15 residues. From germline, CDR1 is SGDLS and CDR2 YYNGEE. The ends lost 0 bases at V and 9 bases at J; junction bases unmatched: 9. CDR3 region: CASSVVPLAGTRQYF. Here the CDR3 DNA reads TGTGCCAGCAGCGTAGTGCCACTAGCGGGGACTCGGCAGTACTTC.

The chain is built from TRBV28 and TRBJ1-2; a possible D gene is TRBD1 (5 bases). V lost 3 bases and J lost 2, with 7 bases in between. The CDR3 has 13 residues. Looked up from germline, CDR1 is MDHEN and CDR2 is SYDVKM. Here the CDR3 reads CASSLGGNYGYTF. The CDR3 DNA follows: TGTGCCAGCAGTTTGGGGGGGAACTATGGCTACACCTTC.

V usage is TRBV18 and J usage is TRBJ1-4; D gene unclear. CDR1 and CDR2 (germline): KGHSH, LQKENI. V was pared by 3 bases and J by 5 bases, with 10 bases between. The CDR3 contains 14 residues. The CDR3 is CASSPTDLNEKLFF. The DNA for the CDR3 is TGTGCCAGCTCACCGACGGACTTGAATGAAAAACTGTTTTTT.